The clone carrying this TCR beta chain was counted at least ten times. This record belongs to a study of T-cell reconstitution after alpha-beta-depleted transplantation in children. TCRbeta library construction was performed incorporating unique molecular identifiers. TCRdb reanalysed the PCR reads using MiXCR and keeps one entry per CDR3 protein. This table has roughly 490,000 distinct CDR3 sequences, about an eighth appearing once. The V and J ends lost 6 bases and 3 bases respectively, with 8 bases between them. The CDR3 runs 12 residues. Germline CDR1 DFQATT, CDR2 SNEGSKA (reference sequence). Sequenced here: PBMCs, mostly from graft donor cells, sampled 180 days after TCRalphabeta/CD19-depleted stem cell transplant. This receptor was taken from a female patient between 2 and 15 years old who had a stem cell transplant for aplastic anemia, so the T cells may come from the graft donor. V usage is TRBV20-1 and J usage is TRBJ2-2, with D unresolved. CDR3 DNA sequence: TGCAGTGCGTACAGTTACACCGGGGAGCTGTTTTTT. This encodes CSAYSYTGELFF.